One sample yielded the 23 T cell receptor beta chains listed below, sequenced in a study of CXCR3-negative and CXCR3-positive naive CD8 T cells. These TCRs' antigens remain unknown. UMI labels and 5' RACE were used to prepare the TRB cDNA libraries. TCRdb reprocessed the 5' RACE reads; each CDR3 protein has one entry and no DNA is given. The listing records approximately 120,000 distinct CDR3 sequences. Study results and caveats: Against CXCR3-negative naive cells, CXCR3-positive naive cells showed more hydrophobic TRB CDR3s.

Sequenced sample: naive CXCR3+ CD8+ T cells from blood. Indicated subset: CD45RO-CCR7+CD27+CD95- naive CD8+ T cells expressing CXCR3 (TNR3+). The origin of the receptors is a human donor in good health. Some clones in this sample may be carry-over from other donors' samples.

V is TRBV12-3 or TRBV12-4 and J is TRBJ1-2; TCRdb's D call of TRBD1 is untestable without DNA. This CDR3 has 14 amino acids. CDR3: CASRDQGAAYGYTF.

V and J are TRBV30 and TRBJ1-1; TCRdb returns TRBD1, unconfirmable since there is no DNA. The CDR3 extends over 13 amino acids. Germline CDR1 is GTSNPN and CDR2 is SVGIG (reference sequence). CDR3 amino acids: CAWSVGAVTEAFF. Complete variable domain (other parts from reference TRBV30 and TRBJ1-1): SQTIHQWPATLVQPVGSPLSLECTVEGTSNPNLYWYRQAAGRGLQLLFYSVGIGQISSEVPQNLSASRPQDRQFILSSKKLLLSDSGFYLCAWSVGAVTEAFFGQGTRLTVV.

The CDR3 protein is CSASHRQGAPGYNEKLFF. The rearrangement uses TRBV20-1 and TRBJ1-4; TCRdb lists TRBD1, though no DNA is available to test this call. The germline V gene has CDR1 DFQATT and CDR2 SNEGSKA (reference sequence). The CDR3 covers 18 residues.

The chain uses TRBV7-9 and TRBJ2-7; TCRdb indicates TRBD2, and absent DNA this call remains unverified. This CDR3 comprises 12 residues. Germline V gives CDR1 SEHNR, CDR2 FQNEAQ (reference sequence). CDR3 in amino acids: CASTLGSGLRLF.

The rearrangement uses TRBV5-5 and TRBJ2-7; TCRdb returns TRBD1, unconfirmable since there is no DNA. Germline V gene lookup returns CDR1 SGHKS and CDR2 YYEKEE (reference sequence). CDR3 length equals 15 residues. The CDR3 sequence: CASSLEGTGSYEQYF.

The V and J genes are TRBV9 and TRBJ1-1; absent DNA, TCRdb's TRBD1 call cannot be checked. The germline gives CDR1 SGDLS, CDR2 YYNGEE. The CDR3 loop spans 13 amino acids. The CDR3 loop is CASSAAGGGGAFF. Looking up the rest from reference TRBV9 and TRBJ1-1 gives the full variable domain: DSGVTQTPKHLITATGQRVTLRCSPRSGDLSVYWYQQSLDQGLQFLIQYYNGEERAKGNILERFSAQQFPDLHSELNLSSLELGDSALYFCASSAAGGGGAFFGQGTRLTVV.

The chain recombines TRBV20-1 with TRBJ1-2. The CDR3 has 13 amino acids. In germline, CDR1 is DFQATT, CDR2 SNEGSKA (reference sequence). The chain's CDR3 is CSARWIAGYGYTF.

The chain has TRBV7-8 and TRBJ2-2; the TRBD1 assignment by TCRdb is unverifiable without DNA. CDR1 is SGHVS and CDR2 is FQNEAQ in the germline V gene. This CDR3 has 15 residues. CDR3 in amino acids: CASSLEGGNTGELFF.

The chain has TRBV2 and TRBJ1-2; TCRdb reports TRBD1, a call that lacks DNA to check it against. The CDR3 sequence is 15 residues long. The germline V gene encodes CDR1 SNHLY and CDR2 FYNNEI. The CDR3 spells CASSEEGAGYHGYTF. The full variable domain, rest sourced from reference TRBV2 and TRBJ1-2, is EPEVTQTPSHQVTQMGQEVILRCVPISNHLYFYWYRQILGQKVEFLVSFYNNEISEKSEIFDDQFSVERPDGSNFTLKIRSTKLEDSAMYFCASSEEGAGYHGYTFGSGTRLTVV.

The rearrangement uses TRBV7-9 and TRBJ1-3. The CDR3 extends over 16 amino acids. CDR1 is SEHNR, CDR2 FQNEAQ, per germline (reference sequence). The CDR3 loop is CASSFYRAGIGNTIYF.

The V and J genes are TRBV20-1 and TRBJ1-1; the D call from TCRdb, TRBD1, cannot be confirmed without DNA. The germline V gene encodes CDR1 DFQATT and CDR2 SNEGSKA (reference sequence). This CDR3 contains 13 residues. The CDR3 sequence: CSAKGQVNTEAFF.

CDR3 protein: CATSRTSGQGSPKTQYF. The gene calls are TRBV15 and TRBJ2-5; TCRdb's D call, TRBD1, is unchecked because there is no DNA. The germline gives CDR1 LNHNV, CDR2 YYDKDF (reference sequence). This CDR3 has 17 amino acids.

The genes are TRBV7-8 and TRBJ2-3; TCRdb reports TRBD2, a call that lacks DNA to check it against. The CDR3 sequence is 17 residues long. CDR1 and CDR2 from the germline V gene are SGHVS and FQNEAQ. The CDR3 sequence is CASSLDLAGVTLDTQYF. Drawing the rest from reference TRBV7-8 and TRBJ2-3, the complete variable domain is GAGVSQSPRYKVAKRGQDVALRCDPISGHVSLFWYQQALGQGPEFLTYFQNEAQLDKSGLPSDRFFAERPEGSVSTLKIQRTQQEDSAVYLCASSLDLAGVTLDTQYFGPGTRLTVL.

V gene TRBV6-6 combines with J gene TRBJ2-5. Germline V gene data show CDR1 as MNHNY and CDR2 as SVGAGI (reference sequence). The CDR3 totals 14 residues. CDR3 sequence: CASSYSWGWETQYF.

J is TRBJ1-1 and V is TRBV7-9; TCRdb outputs TRBD1, but without DNA this stays unchecked. Germline CDR1 reads SEHNR; CDR2 reads FQNEAQ (reference sequence). The CDR3 contains 13 residues. The CDR3 sequence: CASSNGQGIEAFF.

The rearrangement links TRBV12-3 or TRBV12-4 to TRBJ2-1; TCRdb selects TRBD2, and the lack of DNA leaves this call unchecked. The CDR3 is 17 residues long. The CDR3 here is CASTTVAGGPQYNEQFF.

V usage is TRBV14 and J usage is TRBJ1-5. CDR3 length equals 16 residues. The germline CDR1 and CDR2 sequences are SGHDN and FVKESK. CDR3 residues: CASSQEKNGLHQPQHF.

The chain is built from TRBV5-1 and TRBJ2-7; TCRdb's assignment of TRBD2 cannot be checked, as there is no DNA. In germline, CDR1 is SGHRS, CDR2 YFSETQ. There are 19 residues in the CDR3. The CDR3 region is CASSLVTPGLAGPIYEQYF.

V and J are TRBV28 and TRBJ2-5. Germline V lookup: CDR1 MDHEN, CDR2 SYDVKM. This CDR3 has 15 amino acids. CDR3 protein: CASSSLRRRQETQYF.

The chain carries TRBV29-1 and TRBJ2-1; no DNA is available, so the TRBD2 call from TCRdb remains unchecked. Germline CDR1 is SQVTM and CDR2 is ANQGSEA. The CDR3 covers 16 residues. The CDR3 here is CSVEPGRAGGYNEQFF.

The chain links TRBV4-1 to TRBJ2-7; absent DNA, TCRdb's TRBD2 call cannot be checked. Germline loops: CDR1 MGHRA, CDR2 YSYEKL. This CDR3 has 17 amino acids. This chain's CDR3 is CASSQGLLAGGSYEQYF.

CDR3 loop: CASSPVWWAQGTHEQYF. The V and J genes are TRBV28 and TRBJ2-7; with no DNA, the TCRdb D assignment of TRBD1 cannot be verified. Germline-derived CDR1 and CDR2 are MDHEN and SYDVKM. This CDR3 is built from 17 residues.

The V and J genes are TRBV29-1 and TRBJ2-1; TCRdb picks TRBD2, but there is no DNA to check that call. Germline values: CDR1 SQVTM, CDR2 ANQGSEA. The CDR3 is made up of 18 amino acids. CDR3 sequence: CSAEGGTSVADSYNEQFF.